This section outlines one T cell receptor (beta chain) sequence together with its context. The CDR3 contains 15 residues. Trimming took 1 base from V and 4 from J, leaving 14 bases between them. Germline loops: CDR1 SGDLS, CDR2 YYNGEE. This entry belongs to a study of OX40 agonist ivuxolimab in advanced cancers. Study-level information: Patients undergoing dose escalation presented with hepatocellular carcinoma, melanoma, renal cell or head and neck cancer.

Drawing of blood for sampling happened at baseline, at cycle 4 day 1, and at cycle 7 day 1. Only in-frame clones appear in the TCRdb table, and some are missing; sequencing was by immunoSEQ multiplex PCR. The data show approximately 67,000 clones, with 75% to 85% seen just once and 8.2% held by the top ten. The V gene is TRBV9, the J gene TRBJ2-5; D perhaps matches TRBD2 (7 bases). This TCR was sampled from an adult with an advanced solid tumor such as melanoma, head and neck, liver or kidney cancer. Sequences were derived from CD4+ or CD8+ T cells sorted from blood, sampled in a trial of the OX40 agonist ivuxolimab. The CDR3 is CASSVSRGGRETQYF. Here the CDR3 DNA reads TGTGCCAGCAGCGTATCCCGCGGGGGCCGAGAGACCCAGTACTTC.